This is a list of T cell receptor beta chains from one sample in a study of T cells after yellow fever vaccination. TCRdb re-derived calls from the 5' RACE reads in MiXCR, one entry per CDR3 protein. Of a few hundred thousand distinct CDR3 sequences in the sample, about 4% were seen once. The sequenced sample was PBMCs, obtained 5 days after the yellow fever booster vaccination. Every receptor here comes from a man between 18 and 29 years old who received the YFV17D yellow fever vaccine. The CDR3 runs from the conserved cysteine through the conserved F or W. Fields, in order: J gene, V gene, clone size, D gene, CDR3 DNA, CDR3 protein. The D gene is left open where the match is weak. Size is omitted from some rows. Given values are once, few, many or a class for expanded clones.

TRBJ2-3 TRBV7-2 NA NA TGTGCCAGCAGCTTAGAACCTCTGGGAGATACGCAGTATTTT CASSLEPLGDTQYF
TRBJ2-5 TRBV5-1 few TRBD1 TGCGCCAGCAGGACGAATACAGGGGACCAAGAGACCCAGTACTTC CASRTNTGDQETQYF
TRBJ2-7 TRBV7-2 many NA TGTGCCAGCAGCTTGTTCGACCGGTACGAGCAGTACTTC CASSLFDRYEQYF
TRBJ2-2 TRBV5-1 NA NA TGCTCCAGCAGCTTGGGGGTCACGAACACCGGGGAGCTGTTTTTT CSSSLGVTNTGELFF
TRBJ1-1 TRBV3-1 NA NA TGTGCCAGCAGCCACGACCCGGGAAGCACTGAAGCTTTCTTT CASSHDPGSTEAFF
TRBJ2-5 TRBV7-9 few NA TGTGCCAGCAGCGAGCTACGGGCACAAGAGACCCAGTACTTC CASSELRAQETQYF
TRBJ2-2 TRBV4-3 few NA TGCGCCAGCAAGATAGGAGCGGCTACCGGGGAGCTGTTTTTT CASKIGAATGELFF
TRBJ2-1 TRBV7-8 many NA TGTGCCAGCAGCATTGGGAGGTACAATGAGCAGTTCTTC CASSIGRYNEQFF
TRBJ2-7 TRBV20-1 NA NA TGCAGTGCTAGTGCCGTCTCCAGAGAAGCCTACGAGCAGTACTTC CSASAVSREAYEQYF
TRBJ1-5 TRBV5-1 few TRBD1 TGCGCCAGCAGCTTGGGACAGGGGGCTCAGCCCCAGCATTTT CASSLGQGAQPQHF
TRBJ2-3 TRBV4-2 NA TRBD2 TGTGCCAGCAGCCAGAGGACTAGCGGGGGATTCACAGATACGCAGTATTTT CASSQRTSGGFTDTQYF
TRBJ1-1 TRBV27 few NA TGTGCCAGCAGTTTATCAACCCGACAGGTACCTGAAGCTTTCTTT CASSLSTRQVPEAFF
TRBJ1-2 TRBV12-3/TRBV12-4 few NA TGTGCCAGCAGTTCCACGACAGGCTCTGAGGGCTACACCTTC CASSSTTGSEGYTF
TRBJ2-3 TRBV19 NA NA TGTGCCAGTAGCCCGCCCGGGGGAACTAGCACAGATACGCAGTATTTT CASSPPGGTSTDTQYF